This T cell receptor beta chain was sequenced during a study of blood T cell repertoires in COVID-19. CDR3 length equals 16 residues. The V gene end was trimmed by 5 bases and the J gene end by 4 bases; junction bases not matched to a gene: 12. The germline V gene has CDR1 PRHDT and CDR2 FYEKMQ (reference sequence). The table came from immunoSEQ multiplex PCR; TCRdb's copy has only in-frame clones and leaves some out. Here the sample spans a few hundred thousand clones, roughly 83% being singletons. Sequencing was done on a sample of peripheral blood. The chain couples TRBV13 to TRBJ2-3; 7 bases map to TRBD1. The clonotype comes from a woman aged 50 to 65 with acute or convalescent COVID-19. CDR3 bases: TGTGCCAGCAGCCGTTCGACAGGGTATATCGCAGATACGCAGTATTTT. Its translation: CASSRSTGYIADTQYF.